The clone carrying this TCR beta chain showed up just once. Participant age was about 18 to 89 years, and participants resided in roughly 24 US areas. This sample stems from a study of blood T cell repertoires in COVID-19. The overall study: Sites across the United States, Italy and Spain contributed samples from acute and convalescent COVID-19.

TCRdb keeps only in-frame clones here, not all; method: immunoSEQ multiplex PCR. Among fewer than 350,000 clones listed, approximately 90% were seen once. The sample consisted of PBMCs or T cells enriched from blood (not recorded which). This receptor was obtained from a woman between 40 and 50 years old with acute COVID-19.

The CDR3 reads CASSPGQRQMGGYTF. In DNA form, the CDR3 reads TGTGCCAGCTCACCGGGACAGCGTCAAATGGGGGGCTACACCTTC. The chain joins TRBV18 to TRBJ1-2, with TRBD1 matching over 7 bases. Germline V gene lookup returns CDR1 KGHSH and CDR2 LQKENI. The CDR3 is made up of 15 amino acids. Trimming at V came to 3 bases and at J to 8 bases, leaving 12 bases not matched to a gene. The variable domain in full, with the rest retrieved from reference TRBV18 and TRBJ1-2, is NAGVMQNPRHLVRRRGQEARLRCSPMKGHSHVYWYRQLPEEGLKFMVYLQKENIIDESGMPKERFSAEFPKEGPSILRIQQVVRGDSAAYFCASSPGQRQMGGYTFGSGTRLTVV.